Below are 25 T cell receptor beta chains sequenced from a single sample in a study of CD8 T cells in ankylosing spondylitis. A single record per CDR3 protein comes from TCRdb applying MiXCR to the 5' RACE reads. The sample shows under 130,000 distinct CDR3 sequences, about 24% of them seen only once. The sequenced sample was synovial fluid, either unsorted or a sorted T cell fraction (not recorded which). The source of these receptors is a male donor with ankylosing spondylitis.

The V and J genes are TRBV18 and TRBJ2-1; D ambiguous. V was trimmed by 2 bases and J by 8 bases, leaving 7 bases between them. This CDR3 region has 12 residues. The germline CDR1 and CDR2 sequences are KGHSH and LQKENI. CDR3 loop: CASSPGFDEQFF. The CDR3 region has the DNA TGTGCCAGCTCACCAGGGTTCGATGAGCAGTTCTTC.

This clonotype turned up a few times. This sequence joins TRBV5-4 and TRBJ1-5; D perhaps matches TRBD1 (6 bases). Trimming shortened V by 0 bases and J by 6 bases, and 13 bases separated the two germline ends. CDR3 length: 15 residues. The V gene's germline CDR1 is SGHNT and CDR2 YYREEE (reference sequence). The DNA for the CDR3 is TGTGCCAGCAGCTTGGGGGGGCGAGAGGCTCAGCCCCAGCATTTT. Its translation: CASSLGGREAQPQHF.

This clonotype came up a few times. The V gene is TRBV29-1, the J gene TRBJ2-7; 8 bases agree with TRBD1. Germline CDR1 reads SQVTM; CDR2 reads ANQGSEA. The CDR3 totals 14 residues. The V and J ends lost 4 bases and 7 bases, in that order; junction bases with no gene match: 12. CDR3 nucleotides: TGCAGCGTTGTGGCCACGACAGGGGCACGGGAGCAGTACTTC. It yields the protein CSVVATTGAREQYF.

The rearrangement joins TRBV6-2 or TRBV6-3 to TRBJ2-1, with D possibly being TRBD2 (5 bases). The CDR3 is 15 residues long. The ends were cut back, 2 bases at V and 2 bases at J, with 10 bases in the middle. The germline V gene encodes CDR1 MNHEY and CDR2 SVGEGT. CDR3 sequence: CASSYPPGTYNEQFF. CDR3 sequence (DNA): TGTGCCAGCAGTTACCCCCCGGGGACCTACAATGAGCAGTTCTTC.

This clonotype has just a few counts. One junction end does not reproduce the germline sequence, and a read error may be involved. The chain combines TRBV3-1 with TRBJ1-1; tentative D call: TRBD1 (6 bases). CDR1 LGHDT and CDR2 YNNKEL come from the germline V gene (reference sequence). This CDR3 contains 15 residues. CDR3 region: CASSVGGGGYTEVFF. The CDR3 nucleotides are TGTGCCAGCAGCGTAGGAGGGGGGGGGTACACTGAAGTTTTCTTT.

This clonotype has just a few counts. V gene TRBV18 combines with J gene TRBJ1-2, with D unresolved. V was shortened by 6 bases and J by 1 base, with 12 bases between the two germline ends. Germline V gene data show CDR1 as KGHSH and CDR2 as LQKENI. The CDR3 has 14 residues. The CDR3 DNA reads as TGTGCCAGCTCGCCCCAGACGGATAACTATGGCTACACCTTC. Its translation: CASSPQTDNYGYTF.

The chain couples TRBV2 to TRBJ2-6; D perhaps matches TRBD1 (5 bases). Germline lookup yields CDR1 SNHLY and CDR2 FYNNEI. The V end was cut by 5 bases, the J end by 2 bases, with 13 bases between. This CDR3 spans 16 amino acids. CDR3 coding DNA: TGTGCCAGCAGTTTGCAGGACACGACTGGGGCCAACGTCCTGACTTTC. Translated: CASSLQDTTGANVLTF.

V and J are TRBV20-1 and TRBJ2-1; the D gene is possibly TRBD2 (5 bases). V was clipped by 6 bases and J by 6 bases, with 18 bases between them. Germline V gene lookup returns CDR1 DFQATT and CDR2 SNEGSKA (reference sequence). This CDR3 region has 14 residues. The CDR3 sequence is CSAALSLGGNEQFF. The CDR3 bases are TGCAGTGCCGCGCTCTCGTTAGGAGGCAATGAGCAGTTCTTC.

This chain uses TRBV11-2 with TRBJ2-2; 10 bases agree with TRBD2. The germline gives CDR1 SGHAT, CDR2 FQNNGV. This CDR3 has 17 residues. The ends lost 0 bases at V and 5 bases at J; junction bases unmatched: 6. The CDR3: CASSLELAGMSTGELFF. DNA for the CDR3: TGTGCCAGCAGCTTAGAACTAGCGGGGATGTCTACCGGGGAGCTGTTTTTT.

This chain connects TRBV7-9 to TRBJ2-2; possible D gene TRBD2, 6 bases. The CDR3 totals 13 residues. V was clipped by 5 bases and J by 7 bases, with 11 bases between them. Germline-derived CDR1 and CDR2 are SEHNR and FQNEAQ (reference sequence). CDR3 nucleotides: TGTGCCAGCAGCCCCTCGCGGGACGGGGAGCTGTTTTTT. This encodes CASSPSRDGELFF.

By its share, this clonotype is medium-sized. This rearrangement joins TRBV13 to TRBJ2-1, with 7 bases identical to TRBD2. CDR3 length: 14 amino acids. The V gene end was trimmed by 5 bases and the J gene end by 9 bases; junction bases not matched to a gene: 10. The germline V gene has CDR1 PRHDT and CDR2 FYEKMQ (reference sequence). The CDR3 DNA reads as TGTGCCAGCAGCATAGAAGGGGAGGGAGCTGAGCAGTTCTTC. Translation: CASSIEGEGAEQFF.

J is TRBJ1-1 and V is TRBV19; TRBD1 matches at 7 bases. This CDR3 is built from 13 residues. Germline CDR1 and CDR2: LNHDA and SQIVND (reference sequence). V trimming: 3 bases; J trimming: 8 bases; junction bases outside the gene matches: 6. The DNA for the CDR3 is TGTGCCAGTAGTATCGACAGGGACGGCGAAGCTTTCTTT. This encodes CASSIDRDGEAFF.

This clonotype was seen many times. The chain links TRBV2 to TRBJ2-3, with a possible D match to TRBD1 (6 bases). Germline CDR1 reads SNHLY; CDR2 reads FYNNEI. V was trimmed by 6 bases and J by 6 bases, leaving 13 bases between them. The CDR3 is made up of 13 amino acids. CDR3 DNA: TGTGCCAGCAGGGCCAGGGGTGGGGATACGCAGTATTTT. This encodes CASRARGGDTQYF.

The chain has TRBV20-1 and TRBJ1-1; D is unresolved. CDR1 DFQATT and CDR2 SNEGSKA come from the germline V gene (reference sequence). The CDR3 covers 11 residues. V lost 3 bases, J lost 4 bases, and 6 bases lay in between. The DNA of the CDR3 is TGCAGTGCTAGTGAGCGCACTGAAGCTTTCTTT. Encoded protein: CSASERTEAFF.

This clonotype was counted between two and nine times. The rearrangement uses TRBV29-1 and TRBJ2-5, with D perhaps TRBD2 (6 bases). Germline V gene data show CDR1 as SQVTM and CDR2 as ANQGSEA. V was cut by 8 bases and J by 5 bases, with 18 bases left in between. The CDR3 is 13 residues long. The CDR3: CSSDGRDLETQYF. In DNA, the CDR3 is TGCAGCTCTGACGGGCGGGATCTGGAGACCCAGTACTTC.

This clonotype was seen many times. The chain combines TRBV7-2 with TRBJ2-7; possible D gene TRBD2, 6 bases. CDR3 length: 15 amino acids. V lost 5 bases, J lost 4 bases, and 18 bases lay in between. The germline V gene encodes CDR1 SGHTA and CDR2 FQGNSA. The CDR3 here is CASSPSRERWYEQYF. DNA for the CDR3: TGTGCCAGCAGCCCCTCCCGGGAGAGGTGGTACGAGCAGTACTTC. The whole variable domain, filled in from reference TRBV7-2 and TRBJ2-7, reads GAGVSQSPSNKVTEKGKDVELRCDPISGHTALYWYRQSLGQGLEFLIYFQGNSAPDKSGLPSDRFSAERTGGSVSTLTIQRTQQEDSAVYLCASSPSRERWYEQYFGPGTRLTVT.

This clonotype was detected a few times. CDR3 nucleotides: TGTGCCAGCAGCTTACGCACAGGGAACACTGAAGCTTTCTTT. Translated: CASSLRTGNTEAFF. J is TRBJ1-1 and V is TRBV7-2; D is perhaps TRBD1 (5 bases). This CDR3 has 14 residues. V was trimmed by 2 bases and J by 1 base, leaving 8 bases between them. CDR1 and CDR2 (germline): SGHTA, FQGNSA.

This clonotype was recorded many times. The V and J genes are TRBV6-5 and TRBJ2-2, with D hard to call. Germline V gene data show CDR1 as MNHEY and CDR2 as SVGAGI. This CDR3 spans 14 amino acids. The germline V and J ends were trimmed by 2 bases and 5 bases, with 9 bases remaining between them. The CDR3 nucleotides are TGTGCCAGCAGTTACCTCCCAGTAACCGGGGAGCTGTTTTTT. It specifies CASSYLPVTGELFF.

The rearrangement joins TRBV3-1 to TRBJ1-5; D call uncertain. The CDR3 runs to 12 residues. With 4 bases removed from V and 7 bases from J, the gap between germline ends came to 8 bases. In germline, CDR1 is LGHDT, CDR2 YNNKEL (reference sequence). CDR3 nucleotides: TGTGCCAGCAGCCCCTTGGGACAGCCCCAGCATTTT. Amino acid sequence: CASSPLGQPQHF.

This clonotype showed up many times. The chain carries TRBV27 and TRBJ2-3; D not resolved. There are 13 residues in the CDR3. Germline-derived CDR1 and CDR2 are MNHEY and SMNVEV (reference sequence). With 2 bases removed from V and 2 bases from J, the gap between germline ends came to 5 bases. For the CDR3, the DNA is TGTGCCAGCAGTTTAAGCTACACAGATACGCAGTATTTT. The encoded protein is CASSLSYTDTQYF.

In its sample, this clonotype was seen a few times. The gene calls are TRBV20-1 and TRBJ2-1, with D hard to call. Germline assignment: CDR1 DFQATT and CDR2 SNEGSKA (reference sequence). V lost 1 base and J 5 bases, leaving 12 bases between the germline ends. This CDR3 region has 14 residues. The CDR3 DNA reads TGCAGTGCTAGAGGGCTAGTCTCAAACAATGAGCAGTTCTTC. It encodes CSARGLVSNNEQFF.

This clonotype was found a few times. The CDR3: CSALRTGEDSNQPQHF. DNA of the CDR3: TGCAGTGCTCTACGGACAGGGGAAGATAGCAATCAGCCCCAGCATTTT. This sequence joins TRBV20-1 and TRBJ1-5, with TRBD1 matching 9 bases. Losses at the gene ends were 5 bases for V and 0 bases for J; bases not matched to a gene: 8. The germline gives CDR1 DFQATT, CDR2 SNEGSKA (reference sequence). There are 16 residues in the CDR3.

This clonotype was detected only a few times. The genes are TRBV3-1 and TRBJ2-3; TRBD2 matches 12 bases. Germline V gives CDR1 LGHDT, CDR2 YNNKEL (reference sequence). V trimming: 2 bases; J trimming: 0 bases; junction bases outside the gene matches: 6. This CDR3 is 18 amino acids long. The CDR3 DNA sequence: TGTGCCAGCAGCCAATACGGGACTAGCGGGTCTAGCACAGATACGCAGTATTTT. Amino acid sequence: CASSQYGTSGSSTDTQYF.

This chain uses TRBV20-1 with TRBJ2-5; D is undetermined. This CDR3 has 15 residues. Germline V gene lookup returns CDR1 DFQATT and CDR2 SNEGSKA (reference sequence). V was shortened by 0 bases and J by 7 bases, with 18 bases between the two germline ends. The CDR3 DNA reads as TGCAGTGCTAGAGATAAGTTCCACTTCCTAGGGACCCAGTACTTC. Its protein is CSARDKFHFLGTQYF.

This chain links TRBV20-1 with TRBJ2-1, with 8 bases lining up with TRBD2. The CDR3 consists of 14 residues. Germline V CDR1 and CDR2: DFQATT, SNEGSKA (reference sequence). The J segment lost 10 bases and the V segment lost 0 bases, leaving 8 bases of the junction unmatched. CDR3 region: CSARETSAKMEQFF. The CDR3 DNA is TGCAGTGCTAGAGAGACTAGCGCCAAGATGGAGCAGTTCTTC.